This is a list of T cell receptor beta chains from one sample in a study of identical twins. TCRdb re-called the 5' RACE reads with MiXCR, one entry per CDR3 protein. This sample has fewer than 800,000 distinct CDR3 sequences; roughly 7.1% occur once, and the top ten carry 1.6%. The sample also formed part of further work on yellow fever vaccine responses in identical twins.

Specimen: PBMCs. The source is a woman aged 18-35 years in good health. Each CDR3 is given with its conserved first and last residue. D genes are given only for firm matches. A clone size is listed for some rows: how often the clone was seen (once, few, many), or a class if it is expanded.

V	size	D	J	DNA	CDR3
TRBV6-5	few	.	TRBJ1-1	TGTGCCAGCAGTAAGGACACTCTAGAAGCTTTCTTT	CASSKDTLEAFF
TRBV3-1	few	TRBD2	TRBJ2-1	TGTGCCAGCAGCCAAAGAGGGCTAGCGGGCCATTCCTACAATGAGCAGTTCTTC	CASSQRGLAGHSYNEQFF
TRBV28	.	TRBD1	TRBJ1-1	TGTGCCAGCAGTTTATGGGGACAGGCGAACACTGAAGCTTTCTTT	CASSLWGQANTEAFF
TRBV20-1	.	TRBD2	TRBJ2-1	TGCAGTGCTAGAGATAGGCTAGCGGGAGCTTACAATGAGCAGTTCTTC	CSARDRLAGAYNEQFF
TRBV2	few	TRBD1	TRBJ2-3	TGTGCCAGCACGGGACAGGCTACAGATACGCAGTATTTT	CASTGQATDTQYF
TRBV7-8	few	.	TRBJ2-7	TGTGCCAGCAGCCCGCGCGTTCCTTCCTACGAGCAGTACTTC	CASSPRVPSYEQYF
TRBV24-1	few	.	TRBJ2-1	TGTGCCACCAGTGATTTAAGGATAGGCTATCTCCAGTGGAGGTGGAATGAGCAGTTCTTC	CATSDLRIGYLQWRWNEQFF
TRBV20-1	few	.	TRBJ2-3	TGCAGTGCTAGTACCAGGACAGATACGCAGTATTTT	CSASTRTDTQYF
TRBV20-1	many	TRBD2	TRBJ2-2	TGCAGTGCTAGACTAGCGGGGTCGACCGGGGAGCTGTTTTTT	CSARLAGSTGELFF
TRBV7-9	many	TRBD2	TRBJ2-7	TGTGCCAGCAGCCAGGCGCGCGGGACTAGAACCTACGAGCAGTACTTC	CASSQARGTRTYEQYF
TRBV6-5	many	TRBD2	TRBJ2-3	TGTGCCAGCAGTTACGCGCGGGAGGCAGATACGCAGTATTTT	CASSYAREADTQYF
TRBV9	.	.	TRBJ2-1	TGTGCCAGCGGCCCCCGGGACCGCGGATTCTTC	CASGPRDRGFF
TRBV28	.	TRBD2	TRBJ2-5	TGTGCCAGCAGTTTGCTAGCGGGGGCTTTCCAAGAGACCCAGTACTTC	CASSLLAGAFQETQYF
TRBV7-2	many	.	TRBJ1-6	TGTGCCAGCAGCTTTGCGGGGGACAATTCACCCCTCCACTTT	CASSFAGDNSPLHF
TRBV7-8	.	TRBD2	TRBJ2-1	TGTGCCAGCAGCTTAGTAGCGGGAGGGCCGGTCCCCAACAATGAGCAGTTCTTC	CASSLVAGGPVPNNEQFF
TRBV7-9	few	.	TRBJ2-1	TGTGCCAGCAGCTTCCCCCTGGCCAATGAGCAGTTCTTC	CASSFPLANEQFF
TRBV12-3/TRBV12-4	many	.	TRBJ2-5	TGTGCCAGCAGCCTTAGTCGACTAGTCCGCCCGGGGGAGACCCAGTACTTC	CASSLSRLVRPGETQYF
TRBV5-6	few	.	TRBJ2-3	TGTGCCAGCAGCGAGGTTGGGGGCCGGGACACAGATACGCAGTATTTT	CASSEVGGRDTDTQYF
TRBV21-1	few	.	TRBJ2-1	TGTGCCAGCAGCAAGGGTAACGGGACGCCTATTACAGATGAGCAGTTCTTC	CASSKGNGTPITDEQFF
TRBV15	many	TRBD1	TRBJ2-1	TGTGCCACCAGCAGGAGGGACAGGGGCTACAATGAGCAGTTCTTC	CATSRRDRGYNEQFF
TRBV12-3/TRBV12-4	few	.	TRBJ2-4	TGTGCCAGCAGTTTTAGACCTATAGCCAAAAACATTCAGTACTTC	CASSFRPIAKNIQYF
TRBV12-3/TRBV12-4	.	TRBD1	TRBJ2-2	TGTGCCAGCAGCCAATTACAGGGGGGGAACACCGGGGAGCTGTTTTTT	CASSQLQGGNTGELFF
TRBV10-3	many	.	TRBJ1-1	TGTGCCATCAGTGGGGAGGGGATCGGCACTGAAGCTTTCTTT	CAISGEGIGTEAFF
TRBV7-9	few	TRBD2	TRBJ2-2	TGTGCCAGCAGCTTAAAGCGGGATAACACCGGGGAGCTGTTTTTT	CASSLKRDNTGELFF
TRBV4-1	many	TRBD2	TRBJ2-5	TGCGCCAGCAGCCAAGCCGGACTAGCGGGGGGCCAAGAGACCCAGTACTTC	CASSQAGLAGGQETQYF
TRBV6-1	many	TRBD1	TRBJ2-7	TGTGCCAGCAGTACCCTTGGGACAGGAATCTACGAGCAGTACTTC	CASSTLGTGIYEQYF
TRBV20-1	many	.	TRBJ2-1	TGCAGTGCTGAGAGGGGTGGAATCGGTGAGCAGTTCTTC	CSAERGGIGEQFF
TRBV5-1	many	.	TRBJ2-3	TGCGCCAGCAGCTTGGAAGCAAGGGTGACTAGCACAGATACGCAGTATTTT	CASSLEARVTSTDTQYF
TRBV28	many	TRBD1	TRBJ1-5	TGTGCCAGCAGTCGGGACAGATCTAGCAATCAGCCCCAGCATTTT	CASSRDRSSNQPQHF
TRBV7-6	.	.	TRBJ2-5	TGTGCCAGCAGCTTAGGATCCGGGGGTTATGGGGAGACCCAGTACTTC	CASSLGSGGYGETQYF
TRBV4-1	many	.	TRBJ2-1	TGCGCCAGCAGCCAAACGACAGGACCATACAATGAGCAGTTCTTC	CASSQTTGPYNEQFF
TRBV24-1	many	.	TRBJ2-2	TGTGCCACCAGCCTCTTCACCGGGGAGCTGTTTTTT	CATSLFTGELFF
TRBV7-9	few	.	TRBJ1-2	TGTGCCAGCAGCTTCCCCGGGTCCGACTATGGCTACACCTTC	CASSFPGSDYGYTF
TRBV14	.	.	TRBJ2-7	TGTGCCAGCAGCCAAGCTGGGGGGCCGCGTGACGAGCAGTACTTC	CASSQAGGPRDEQYF
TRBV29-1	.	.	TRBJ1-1	TGCAGCGCGGATTTTTACACTGAAGCTTTCTTT	CSADFYTEAFF
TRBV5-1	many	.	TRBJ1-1	TGCGCCAGCAGCTTGGTAAGGGGAACGGTGAACACTGAAGCTTTCTTT	CASSLVRGTVNTEAFF
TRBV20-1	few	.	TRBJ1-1	TGCAGTGCTCCCAGTAGGAACACTGAAGCTTTCTTT	CSAPSRNTEAFF
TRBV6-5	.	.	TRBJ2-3	TGTGCCAGCAGTTCTCTCGGACTACCAAGCACAGATACGCAGTATTTT	CASSSLGLPSTDTQYF
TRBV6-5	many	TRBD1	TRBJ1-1	TGTGCCAGCAGTTACTCGGGACAGGGGGCTTTAGTCACTGAAGCTTTCTTT	CASSYSGQGALVTEAFF
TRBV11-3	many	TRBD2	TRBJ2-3	TGTGCCAGCAGCTGGGGACTAGCGGGAGTGACAGATACGCAGTATTTT	CASSWGLAGVTDTQYF
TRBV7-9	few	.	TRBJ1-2	TGTGCCAGCAGCTTACGGATTGGTAGAAACTATGGCTACACCTTC	CASSLRIGRNYGYTF
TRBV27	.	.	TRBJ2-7	TGTGCCAGCAGTTTTCCAGGGGCCCCCTCCTACGAGCAGTACTTC	CASSFPGAPSYEQYF
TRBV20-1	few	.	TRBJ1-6	TGCAGTGCTAGAGATCAGGACTCTGTCAGACCCCTCCACTTT	CSARDQDSVRPLHF
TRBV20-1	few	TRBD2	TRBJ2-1	TGCAGTGCTAGAGATCTCCTGGGACTAGCGGGAGGCAATGAGCAGTTCTTC	CSARDLLGLAGGNEQFF
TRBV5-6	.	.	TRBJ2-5	TGTGCCATCGGCCCCGGGCTCCAAGAGACCCAGTACTTC	CAIGPGLQETQYF
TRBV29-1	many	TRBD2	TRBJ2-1	TGCAGCGAGCCAGGGACTAGCATCCAGCATGAGCAGTTCTTC	CSEPGTSIQHEQFF
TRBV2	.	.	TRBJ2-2	TGTGCCAGCAGTGAAGCTGAAACACTTCCGAACACCGGGGAGCTGTTTTTT	CASSEAETLPNTGELFF
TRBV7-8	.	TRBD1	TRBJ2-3	TGTGCCAGCAGCTTTGACAGGGCGCGCACAGATACGCAGTATTTT	CASSFDRARTDTQYF
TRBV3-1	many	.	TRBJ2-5	TGTGCCAGCAGCCAAAGGGTGGAGACCCAGTACTTC	CASSQRVETQYF
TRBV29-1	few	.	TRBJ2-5	TGCAGCGTTGACGGAGAGACCCAGTACTTC	CSVDGETQYF
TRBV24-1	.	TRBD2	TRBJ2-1	TGTGCCACCAGTGATCCGGGACTAGCGGGGACCAACTCCTACAATGAGCAGTTCTTC	CATSDPGLAGTNSYNEQFF
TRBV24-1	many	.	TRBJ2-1	TGTGCCACCAGTGGCGGTGGCAATGAGCAGTTCTTC	CATSGGGNEQFF
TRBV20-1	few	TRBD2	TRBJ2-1	TGCAGTGCTAGTAGGGGCGGGGGAAGCAATGAGCAGTTCTTC	CSASRGGGSNEQFF
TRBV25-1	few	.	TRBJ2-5	TGTGCCAGCAGTGGACCGCAGGCCGGCCAAGAGACCCAGTACTTC	CASSGPQAGQETQYF
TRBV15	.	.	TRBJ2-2	TGTGCCACCAGCGGATACCTCAGGGGTAGCACCGGGGAGCTGTTTTTT	CATSGYLRGSTGELFF
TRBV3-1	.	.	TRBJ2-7	TGTGCCAGCAGCCAAGAAACGTTTGAGCAGTACTTC	CASSQETFEQYF
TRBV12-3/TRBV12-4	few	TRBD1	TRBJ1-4	TGTGCCAGCAGCATCCAGGGGGCAGGTGAAAAACTGTTTTTT	CASSIQGAGEKLFF
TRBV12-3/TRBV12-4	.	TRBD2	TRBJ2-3	TGTGCCAGCAGGGTAGCGGGGGGCCCAGATACGCAGTATTTT	CASRVAGGPDTQYF
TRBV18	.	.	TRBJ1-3	TGTGCCAGCTCACCACTCGGGTTAACGGGTGGCCGCTCGTCGGACACCATATATTTT	CASSPLGLTGGRSSDTIYF